This TCR beta chain appears in the sequencing data of a study of memory CD4+ T cells and cytomegalovirus serostatus. V was pared by 5 bases and J by 2 bases, with 3 bases of the junction left unmatched. Germline V CDR1 and CDR2: SGHAT, FQNNGV. The CDR3 spans 15 residues. The sort gate was single viable CD3+CD4+CD8-CD45RO+ cells for memory CD4+ T cells. Libraries were prepared by immunoSEQ multiplex PCR; TCRdb keeps only in-frame clonotypes and omits some of them. The repertoire includes some 57,000 clones, around 80% of them detected once, and about 0.86% sits in the top ten. The chain has TRBV11-2 and TRBJ1-1; 12 bases line up with TRBD1. The clonotype originates from an adult in good health and CMV-seronegative. Sample: memory CD4+ T cells from blood. The DNA of the CDR3 is TGTGCCAGCAGCGACGGGACAGGGGGCAACACTGAAGCTTTCTTT. Amino acids: CASSDGTGGNTEAFF.